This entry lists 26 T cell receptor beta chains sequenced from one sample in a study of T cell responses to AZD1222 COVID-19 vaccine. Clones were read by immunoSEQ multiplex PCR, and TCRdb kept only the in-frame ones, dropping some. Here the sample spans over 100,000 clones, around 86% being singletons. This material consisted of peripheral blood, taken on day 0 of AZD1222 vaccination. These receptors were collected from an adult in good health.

CDR3 sequence: CASSSRDSFYGYTF. DNA for the CDR3: TGTGCCAGCAGCTCCCGCGACAGCTTCTATGGCTACACCTTC. This chain connects TRBV7-2 to TRBJ1-2; D may be TRBD1 (5 bases). V dropped 4 bases and J dropped 4 bases, with 13 bases sitting between them. CDR1 and CDR2 from the germline V gene are SGHTA and FQGNSA. The CDR3 sequence is 14 residues long.

The CDR3 loop reads CSAQDSLNTGELFF. The CDR3 DNA sequence: TGCAGCGCCCAGGACAGCCTGAACACCGGGGAGCTGTTTTTT. The chain uses TRBV29-1 and TRBJ2-2, with D tentatively TRBD1 (6 bases). Germline assignment: CDR1 SQVTM and CDR2 ANQGSEA. Trimming took off 7 bases at V and 1 base at J, with 13 bases between the two ends. The CDR3 runs 14 residues.

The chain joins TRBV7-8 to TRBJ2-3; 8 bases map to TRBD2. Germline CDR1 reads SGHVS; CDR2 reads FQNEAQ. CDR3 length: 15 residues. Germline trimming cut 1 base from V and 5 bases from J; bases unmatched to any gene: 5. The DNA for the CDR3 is TGTGCCAGCAGCTTAGGGTTAGCGGGGTTAGATACGCAGTATTTT. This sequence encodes CASSLGLAGLDTQYF.

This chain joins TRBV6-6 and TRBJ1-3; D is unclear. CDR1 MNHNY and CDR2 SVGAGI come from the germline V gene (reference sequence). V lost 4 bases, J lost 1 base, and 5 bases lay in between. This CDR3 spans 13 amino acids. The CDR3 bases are TGTGCCAGCAGTTCATATTCTGGAAACACCATATATTTT. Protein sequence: CASSSYSGNTIYF.

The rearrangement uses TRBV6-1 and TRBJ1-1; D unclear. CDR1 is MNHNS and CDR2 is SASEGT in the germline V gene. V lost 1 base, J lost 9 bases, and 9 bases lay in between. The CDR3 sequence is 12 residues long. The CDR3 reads CASSEGVWKAFF. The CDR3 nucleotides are TGTGCCAGCAGTGAAGGGGTCTGGAAAGCTTTCTTT.

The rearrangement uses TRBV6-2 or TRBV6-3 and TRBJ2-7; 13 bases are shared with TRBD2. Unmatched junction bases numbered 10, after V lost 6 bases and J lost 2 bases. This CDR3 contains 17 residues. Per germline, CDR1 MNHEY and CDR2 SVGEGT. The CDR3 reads CASSRGLAGLRAYEQYF. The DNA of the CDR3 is TGTGCCAGCAGCCGGGGACTAGCGGGGTTGAGGGCCTACGAGCAGTACTTC.

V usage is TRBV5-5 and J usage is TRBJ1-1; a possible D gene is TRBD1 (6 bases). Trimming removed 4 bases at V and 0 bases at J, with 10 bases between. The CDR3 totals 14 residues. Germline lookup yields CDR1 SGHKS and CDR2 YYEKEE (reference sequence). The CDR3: CASSHRVVNTEAFF. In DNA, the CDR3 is TGTGCCAGCAGCCACAGGGTGGTGAACACTGAAGCTTTCTTT.

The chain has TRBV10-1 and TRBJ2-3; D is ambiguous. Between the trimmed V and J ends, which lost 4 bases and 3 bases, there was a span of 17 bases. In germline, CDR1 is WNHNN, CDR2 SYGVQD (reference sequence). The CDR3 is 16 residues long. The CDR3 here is CASSGASSSSTDTQYF. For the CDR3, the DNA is TGCGCCAGCAGTGGAGCTAGTTCAAGTAGTACAGATACGCAGTATTTT.

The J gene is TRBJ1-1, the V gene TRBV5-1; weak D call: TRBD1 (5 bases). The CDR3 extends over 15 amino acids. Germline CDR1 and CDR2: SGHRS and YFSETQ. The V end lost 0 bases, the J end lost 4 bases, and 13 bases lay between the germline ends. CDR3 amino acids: CASSLDPGRITEAFF. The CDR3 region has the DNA TGCGCCAGCAGCTTGGACCCAGGGAGGATCACTGAAGCTTTCTTT.

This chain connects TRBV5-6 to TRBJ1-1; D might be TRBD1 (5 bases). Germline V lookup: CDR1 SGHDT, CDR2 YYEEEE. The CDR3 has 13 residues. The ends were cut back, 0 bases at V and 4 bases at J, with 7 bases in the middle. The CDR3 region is CASSLGQITEAFF. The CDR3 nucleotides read TGTGCCAGCAGCTTGGGACAGATCACTGAAGCTTTCTTT.

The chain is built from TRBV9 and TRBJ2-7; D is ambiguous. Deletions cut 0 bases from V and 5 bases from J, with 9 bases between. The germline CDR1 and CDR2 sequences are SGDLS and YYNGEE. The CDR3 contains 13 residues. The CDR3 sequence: CASSVVPFDEQYF. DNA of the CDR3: TGTGCCAGCAGCGTAGTACCCTTCGACGAGCAGTACTTC.

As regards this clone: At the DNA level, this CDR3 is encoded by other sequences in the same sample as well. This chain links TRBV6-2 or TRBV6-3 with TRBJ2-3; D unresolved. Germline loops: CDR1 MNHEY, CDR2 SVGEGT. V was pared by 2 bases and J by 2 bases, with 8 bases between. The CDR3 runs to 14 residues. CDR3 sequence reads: CASSYVQLTDTQYF. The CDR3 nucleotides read TGTGCCAGCAGTTACGTACAGCTCACAGATACGCAGTATTTT.

The CDR3 sequence is CASSLGQPYNEQFF. The CDR3 DNA is TGCGCCAGCAGCTTGGGACAGCCCTACAATGAGCAGTTCTTC. The V and J genes are TRBV5-1 and TRBJ2-1; a weak D match, TRBD1 (5 bases). The CDR3 is 14 residues long. V was shortened by 0 bases and J by 2 bases, with 6 bases between the two germline ends. CDR1 is SGHRS, CDR2 YFSETQ, per germline. Complete variable domain (other parts from reference TRBV5-1 and TRBJ2-1): KAGVTQTPRYLIKTRGQQVTLSCSPISGHRSVSWYQQTPGQGLQFLFEYFSETQRNKGNFPGRFSGRQFSNSRSEMNVSTLELGDSALYLCASSLGQPYNEQFFGPGTRLTVL.

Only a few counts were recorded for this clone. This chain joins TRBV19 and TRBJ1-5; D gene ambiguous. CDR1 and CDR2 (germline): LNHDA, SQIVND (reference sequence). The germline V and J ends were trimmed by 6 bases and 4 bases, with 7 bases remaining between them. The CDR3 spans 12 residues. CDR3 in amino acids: CASRVQNQPQHF. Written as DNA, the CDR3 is TGTGCCAGTAGGGTCCAGAATCAGCCCCAGCATTTT.

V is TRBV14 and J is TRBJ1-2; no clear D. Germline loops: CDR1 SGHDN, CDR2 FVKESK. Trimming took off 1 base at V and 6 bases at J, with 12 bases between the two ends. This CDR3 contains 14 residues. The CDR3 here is CASSQGLGLNGYTF. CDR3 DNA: TGTGCCAGCAGCCAAGGTTTGGGATTGAATGGCTACACCTTC.

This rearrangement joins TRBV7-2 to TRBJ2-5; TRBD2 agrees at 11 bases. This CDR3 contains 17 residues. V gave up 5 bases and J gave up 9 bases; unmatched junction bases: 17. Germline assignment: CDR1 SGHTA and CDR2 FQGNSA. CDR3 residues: CASSVPSSGGPWGAQYF. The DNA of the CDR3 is TGTGCCAGCAGCGTTCCCTCTAGCGGGGGGCCCTGGGGGGCCCAGTACTTC.

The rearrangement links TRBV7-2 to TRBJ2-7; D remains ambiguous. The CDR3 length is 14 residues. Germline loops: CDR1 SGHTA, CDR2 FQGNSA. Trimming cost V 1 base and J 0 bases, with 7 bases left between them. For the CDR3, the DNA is TGTGCCAGCAGCTTAGAGTTGAGCTCCTACGAGCAGTACTTC. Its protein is CASSLELSSYEQYF.

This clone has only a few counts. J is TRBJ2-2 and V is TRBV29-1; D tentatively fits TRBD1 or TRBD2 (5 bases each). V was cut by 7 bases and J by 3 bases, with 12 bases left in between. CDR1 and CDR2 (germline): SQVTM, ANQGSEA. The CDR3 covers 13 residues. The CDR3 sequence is CSGWDAYTGELFF. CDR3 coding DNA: TGCAGCGGATGGGACGCCTACACCGGGGAGCTGTTTTTT.

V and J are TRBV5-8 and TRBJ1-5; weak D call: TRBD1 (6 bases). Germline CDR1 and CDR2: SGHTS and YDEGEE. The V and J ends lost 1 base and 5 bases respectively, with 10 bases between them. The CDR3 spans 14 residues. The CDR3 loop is CASSLRGVYQPQHF. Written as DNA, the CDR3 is TGTGCCAGCAGCTTGAGGGGGGTTTATCAGCCCCAGCATTTT.

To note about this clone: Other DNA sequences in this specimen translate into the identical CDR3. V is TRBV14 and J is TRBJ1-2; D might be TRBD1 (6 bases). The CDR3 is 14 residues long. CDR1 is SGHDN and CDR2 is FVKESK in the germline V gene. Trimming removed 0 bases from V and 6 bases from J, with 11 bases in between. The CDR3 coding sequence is TGTGCCAGCAGCCAAGAGTGGGGGGCAGATGGCTACACCTTC. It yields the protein CASSQEWGADGYTF.

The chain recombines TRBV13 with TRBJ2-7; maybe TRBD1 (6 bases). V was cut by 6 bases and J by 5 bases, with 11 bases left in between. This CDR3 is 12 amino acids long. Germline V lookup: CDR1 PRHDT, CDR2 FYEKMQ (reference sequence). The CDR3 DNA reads TGTGCCAGCAGTACTCAGGGGAACGAGCAGTACTTC. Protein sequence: CASSTQGNEQYF.

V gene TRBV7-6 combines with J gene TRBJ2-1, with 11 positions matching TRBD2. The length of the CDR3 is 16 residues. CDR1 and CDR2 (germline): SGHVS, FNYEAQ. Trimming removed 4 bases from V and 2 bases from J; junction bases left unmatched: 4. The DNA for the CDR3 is TGTGCCAGCAGCTCCCCGACTAGCGGGGCCTACAATGAGCAGTTCTTC. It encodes CASSSPTSGAYNEQFF.

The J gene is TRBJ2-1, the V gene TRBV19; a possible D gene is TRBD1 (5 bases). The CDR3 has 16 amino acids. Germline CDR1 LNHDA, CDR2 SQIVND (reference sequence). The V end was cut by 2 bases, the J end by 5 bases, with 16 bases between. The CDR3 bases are TGTGCCAGTAGTATAATTGAATTGGGGCGCCACAATGAGCAGTTCTTC. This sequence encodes CASSIIELGRHNEQFF.

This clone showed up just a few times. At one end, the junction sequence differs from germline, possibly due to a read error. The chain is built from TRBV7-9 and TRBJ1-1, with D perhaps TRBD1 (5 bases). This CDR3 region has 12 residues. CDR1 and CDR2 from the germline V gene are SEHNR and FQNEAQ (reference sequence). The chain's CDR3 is CASSPLGPGLVF. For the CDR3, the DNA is TGTGCCAGCAGCCCCTTGGGACCAGGCTTGGTCTTT.

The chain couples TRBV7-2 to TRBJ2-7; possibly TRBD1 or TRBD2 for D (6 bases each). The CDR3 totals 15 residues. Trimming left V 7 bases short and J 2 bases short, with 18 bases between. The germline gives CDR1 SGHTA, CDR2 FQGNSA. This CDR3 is CASIPGAGLTYEQYF. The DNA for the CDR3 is TGTGCCAGCATCCCGGGGGCGGGCCTTACCTACGAGCAGTACTTC.

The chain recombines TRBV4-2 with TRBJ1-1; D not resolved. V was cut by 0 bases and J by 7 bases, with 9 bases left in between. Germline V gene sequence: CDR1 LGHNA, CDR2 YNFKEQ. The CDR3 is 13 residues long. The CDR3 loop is CASSQDSRDEAFF. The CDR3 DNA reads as TGTGCCAGCAGCCAAGATTCTCGGGATGAAGCTTTCTTT.